The 17 T cell receptor beta chains below were found in one sample sequenced in a study of post-analysis software for immune sequencing data. Unique molecular identifiers were carried by the TCR beta cDNA libraries. TCRdb fed the PCR reads into MiXCR, producing one record per CDR3 protein. The data contain 500,000 to 600,000 distinct CDR3 sequences, around 44% of them seen just once; the ten biggest clones take up more than 1.5%. Study-level results: Elevated frequency relative to controls characterized roughly 5 TRBV segments in patients, TRBV5-6, TRBV5-1 and TRBV20-1 among them.

These receptors' targets are unknown. The source material was blood. The receptors come from a girl between 5 and 17 years old with multiple sclerosis.

J is TRBJ1-2 and V is TRBV29-1; D is ambiguous. V lost 4 bases, J lost 6 bases, and 18 bases lay in between. This CDR3 has 14 amino acids. Germline V gene sequence: CDR1 SQVTM, CDR2 ANQGSEA. CDR3 protein: CSVAGEGSRDGYTF. CDR3 DNA: TGCAGCGTTGCCGGGGAGGGTTCAAGGGATGGCTACACCTTC.

This clonotype was observed once. The rearrangement uses TRBV5-8 and TRBJ1-2, with D perhaps matching TRBD1 (5 bases). This CDR3 has 15 amino acids. Trimming took 2 bases from V and 2 from J, leaving 13 bases between them. Germline CDR1 and CDR2: SGHTS and YDEGEE. CDR3 amino acids: CASSFMQGKNYGYTF. The CDR3 coding sequence is TGTGCCAGCAGCTTTATGCAGGGTAAAAACTATGGCTACACCTTC.

V gene TRBV20-1 combines with J gene TRBJ2-5; 9 bases align to TRBD2. The J call is uncertain, as TRBJ2-7 better fits the DNA end. The germline gives CDR1 DFQATT, CDR2 SNEGSKA (reference sequence). The CDR3 is 15 residues long. This chain's CDR3 is CSALSPTSGTNEQYF. The CDR3 DNA is TGCAGTGCCCTCTCGCCGACTAGCGGCACCAACGAGCAGTACTTC.

This sequence joins TRBV29-1 and TRBJ2-7; a weak D match, TRBD2 (5 bases). CDR1 and CDR2 from the germline V gene are SQVTM and ANQGSEA. Trimming took off 8 bases at V and 9 bases at J, with 17 bases between the two ends. CDR3 length: 11 amino acids. This CDR3 is CSSEGKEGQYF. The CDR3, as DNA: TGCAGCTCTGAGGGTAAAGAGGGGCAGTACTTC.

V is TRBV12-3 or TRBV12-4 and J is TRBJ1-2, with TRBD1 as a possible D gene (5 bases). The CDR3 totals 17 residues. Trimming cost V 2 bases and J 5 bases, with 21 bases left between them. CDR3 sequence: CASSLQEQRDGVYGYTF. For the CDR3, the DNA is TGTGCCAGCAGTTTACAGGAACAGCGGGACGGTGTTTATGGCTACACCTTC.

V is TRBV7-9 and J is TRBJ1-5; D might be TRBD1 (6 bases). This CDR3 region has 13 residues. In germline, CDR1 is SEHNR, CDR2 FQNEAQ (reference sequence). The ends were cut back, 2 bases at V and 7 bases at J, with 9 bases in the middle. The CDR3: CASSLKGEQPQHF. CDR3 DNA sequence: TGTGCCAGCAGCTTAAAGGGGGAGCAGCCCCAGCATTTT.

The chain joins TRBV29-1 to TRBJ2-1; D unresolved. CDR1 SQVTM and CDR2 ANQGSEA come from the germline V gene. This CDR3 comprises 15 residues. V was pared by 4 bases and J by 5 bases, with 18 bases between. The CDR3 loop reads CSVAADFIPHNEQFF. CDR3 nucleotides: TGCAGCGTTGCGGCGGATTTCATTCCCCACAATGAGCAGTTCTTC.

This clonotype turned up a few times. The rearrangement joins TRBV20-1 to TRBJ1-5; D remains ambiguous. The CDR3 consists of 15 residues. From germline, CDR1 is DFQATT and CDR2 SNEGSKA (reference sequence). The V and J ends lost 3 bases and 5 bases respectively, with 17 bases between them. The DNA of the CDR3 is TGCAGTGCTAGTCCCGACGTCGGAAGGGATCAGCCCCAGCATTTT. Translating it yields CSASPDVGRDQPQHF.

The chain is built from TRBV4-1 and TRBJ1-2; perhaps TRBD1 as D (5 bases). Trimming took 4 bases from V and 5 from J, leaving 14 bases between them. The CDR3 has 14 amino acids. The germline V gene has CDR1 MGHRA and CDR2 YSYEKL. This CDR3 reads CASSPLGGRYGYTF. For the CDR3, the DNA is TGCGCCAGCAGCCCCCTGGGGGGGAGATATGGCTACACCTTC.

V and J are TRBV11-2 and TRBJ1-2; tentatively, D is TRBD1 (6 bases). The V and J ends lost 4 bases and 4 bases respectively, with 16 bases between them. Germline-derived CDR1 and CDR2 are SGHAT and FQNNGV. This CDR3 comprises 15 residues. CDR3 nucleotides: TGTGCCAGCAGCTCAGGACAGTTACGTCTCTATGGCTACACCTTC. Protein product: CASSSGQLRLYGYTF. The full variable domain, with the rest looked up from reference TRBV11-2 and TRBJ1-2, is EAGVAQSPRYKIIEKRQSVAFWCNPISGHATLYWYQQILGQGPKLLIQFQNNGVVDDSQLPKDRFSAERLKGVDSTLKIQPAKLEDSAVYLCASSSGQLRLYGYTFGSGTRLTVV.

The chain joins TRBV4-3 to TRBJ1-2; D is uncertain. This CDR3 region has 15 residues. Germline V gene lookup returns CDR1 LGHNA and CDR2 YSLEER. The V gene lost 4 bases and the J gene lost 9 bases, with 21 bases spanning the gap. The CDR3 DNA is TGCGCCAGCAGCCCCTTACATTCCGGGCCGAGGCGCTACACCTTC. Translation: CASSPLHSGPRRYTF.

This clonotype has a handful of counts. The V call is TRBV12-3 or TRBV12-4, the J call TRBJ1-2; D might be TRBD1 (5 bases). The CDR3 consists of 13 residues. V was shortened by 6 bases and J by 4 bases, with 12 bases between the two germline ends. CDR3 sequence (DNA): TGTGCCAGCAGCCAGACAGTGTCCTATGGCTACACCTTC. Amino acids: CASSQTVSYGYTF.

V and J are TRBV25-1 and TRBJ2-1; tentative D call: TRBD2 (6 bases). V lost 2 bases and J 10 bases, leaving 24 bases between the germline ends. There are 17 residues in the CDR3. CDR1 MGHDK and CDR2 SYGVNS come from the germline V gene. CDR3 in amino acids: CASSEGGKGPKGSEQFF. In DNA form, the CDR3 reads TGTGCCAGCAGTGAAGGGGGGAAGGGACCCAAGGGGAGCGAGCAGTTCTTC.

As DNA, the CDR3 is TGTGCCAGCAGTCTTTTTGTGCGGGGAAACACTGAAGCTTTCTTT. Translating it yields CASSLFVRGNTEAFF. The genes are TRBV13 and TRBJ1-1; D is uncertain. Germline loops: CDR1 PRHDT, CDR2 FYEKMQ (reference sequence). The CDR3 is 15 residues long. Trimming cost V 6 bases and J 2 bases, with 16 bases left between them.

The J gene is TRBJ2-1, the V gene TRBV7-2, with TRBD2 identical over 12 bases. The trim removed 2 bases at V and 13 bases at J, leaving 9 bases unmatched. Germline-derived CDR1 and CDR2 are SGHTA and FQGNSA. There are 15 residues in the CDR3. CDR3 in DNA: TGTGCCAGCAGCTTACGACTAGCGGGGGTCCGTGAACAGTTCTTC. Protein sequence: CASSLRLAGVREQFF.

A remark on this clonotype: Germline is not matched at one junction end, which may reflect a read error. The J gene is TRBJ2-1, the V gene TRBV10-1; a weak D match, TRBD1 (6 bases). Germline V gives CDR1 WNHNN, CDR2 SYGVQD (reference sequence). CDR3 length equals 13 residues. The CDR3, as DNA: TGCGCCGGCAGCGACAGGAACGACAATGAGCAGTTCTTC. Its translation: CAGSDRNDNEQFF.

The chain recombines TRBV12-3 or TRBV12-4 with TRBJ2-5; no clear D. The J call may be in error: the DNA end matches TRBJ2-7 better. The CDR3 loop spans 14 amino acids. CDR3 protein: CASSWADEIDEQYF. The CDR3 nucleotides are TGTGCCAGCAGTTGGGCGGATGAGATCGACGAGCAGTACTTC.